Given below is one T cell receptor (beta chain) in context. The data originate from a study of T cell repertoires in cytomegalovirus infection. TCRdb reanalysed the reads using MiXCR and keeps one entry per CDR3 protein. The data hold about 230,000 distinct CDR3 sequences, with 22% observed a single time. Sequencing was done on a sample of CD8+ T cells from PBMCs. The receptor was isolated from a human donor in good health (CMV status not recorded). Some clones in this sample may be carry-over from other donors' samples.

The chain's CDR3 is CASSFARGVNTEAFF. CDR3 DNA: TGTGCCAGTAGTTTCGCCAGGGGCGTGAACACTGAAGCTTTCTTT. The genes are TRBV19 and TRBJ1-1; the D gene is possibly TRBD1 (6 bases). This CDR3 spans 15 amino acids. V was clipped by 5 bases and J by 0 bases, with 13 bases between them. Looked up from germline, CDR1 is LNHDA and CDR2 is SQIVND (reference sequence).